The entry that follows covers one T cell receptor (beta chain) sequence. Antigen: not known. These data are taken from a study of shared clonotypes between healthy human individuals. Study overall: Each donor had three CD4 naive, three CD4 memory, two CD8 naive and one CD8 memory plate. Study-wide results and limits: Genetic and exposure-history diversity was limited by the small donor number. Despite large depth, rarefaction showed incomplete sorted-subset sequencing.

Recent acute infections and vaccinations were absent in the healthy HIV-negative adult donors. The data were produced by immunoSEQ multiplex PCR, yet TCRdb's version contains in-frame clones alone and is incomplete. The sample records 850,000 to 1,200,000 clones, approximately 70% being singletons. CDR1 is MGHRA, CDR2 YSYEKL, per germline. This CDR3 is 15 amino acids long. The junction had 6 bases not matched to a gene; V was cut back by 4 bases and J by 1 base. Sequenced input: memory CD4+ T cells sorted from blood. As to subset: CD45RA-negative fraction. The chain has TRBV4-1 and TRBJ2-5; 7 nucleotides align to TRBD1. The TCR sequence derives from a man aged 18 to 30 in good health. Here the CDR3 DNA reads TGCGCCAGCAGCCGAGATGGGACAGCCCAAGAGACCCAGTACTTC. Protein: CASSRDGTAQETQYF.